The following is a T cell receptor beta chain sequence with its context. This clone's antigen is unknown. No base quality information exists; no much larger clone differs at one position. The germline V end is reduced by 5 bases and the J end by 2 bases; junction bases left unmatched: 10. CDR1 and CDR2 were assigned from the germline V gene (reference sequence) as LNHDA and SQIVND. Spanning cysteine to phenylalanine, the CDR3 consists of 17 amino acids. CDR3 DNA is the only sequence kept; it has 51 bases, read in frame from the first base. This sample is drawn from a study of T cell clones after liver transplantation (dated by TCRdb to between 2018 and 2021). As for the study more broadly: The samples were obtained from ITN030ST, a randomized trial that attempted immunosuppression withdrawal within 2 years after liver transplantation. Of the 8 liver transplant recipients making up the studied cohort, 3 were classified as tolerant and 5 as non-tolerant. Blood samples were collected pre-transplant, pre-randomization before withdrawal, and post-randomization after either complete withdrawal or failed withdrawal. Subjects received no induction therapy and standard immunosuppression until randomization at 12-24 months post-transplant. Third party-reactive TCRbeta sequences were also identified from pre-transplant MLRs to serve as an antigen-independent comparator for donor-reactive sequences. Tolerance was defined as complete withdrawal of immunosuppression for at least one year without a rise in liver enzymes beyond twice the upper limit of normal. After a pre-transplant mixed lymphocyte reaction, TCRbeta sequencing was used to pinpoint donor-reactive T cell clones, which were subsequently tracked in post-transplant blood. Three of the eight recipients were HCV-positive; the others were transplanted for non-autoimmune, non-viral indications.

The paper's findings and limits, for the study overall: After accounting for repertoire turnover, donor-reactive detection was significantly reduced in 7 of 8 subjects for CD4 and 8 of 8 for CD8. The conclusions were considered preliminary, being limited by small, heterogeneous patient numbers and non-standardized post-transplant time points. Without allograft tissue specimens, donor-reactive T cells may have migrated into the graft rather than being deleted. In most of the 8 subjects, regardless of tolerance or HCV status, circulating donor-reactive CD4 TCRbeta sequences dropped significantly post-transplant. In two subjects, low numbers of available donor cells limited the measurable donor-reactive repertoire. Donor-reactive sequences decreased more than third party-reactive sequences, which suggests partial antigen-specific deletion that was not related to withdrawal success.

Unstimulated PBMCs, after thawing, were stained for CD3, CD4 and CD8 and then FACS-sorted into CD3+CD4+ and CD3+CD8+ populations. All 8 studied subjects were randomized to immunosuppression withdrawal. The Qiagen DNeasy Blood and Tissue Kit was used for isolation of genomic DNA. Frozen genomic DNA underwent high-throughput TCRbeta CDR3 sequencing by immunoSEQ, including PCR amplification, mapping, bias correction and internal controls. Turning to the authors' computational methods: Only productive rearrangements were retained, and each unique TCRbeta sequence was defined by its CDR3 nucleotide sequence together with its V and J gene. For a sequence to be called donor-reactive, it needed a frequency of at least 0.01% and at least 5-fold expansion in CFSE-low cells compared with unstimulated pre-transplant cells. Per-subject minimum frequency thresholds, based on the lowest-template unstimulated sample, ensured at least 90% detection power. Jensen-Shannon divergence between the top 1000 TCRbeta sequences post-transplant and pre-transplant was used to measure repertoire turnover. Changes in detection of donor-reactive sequences were assessed with two-sided Fisher's exact tests. The clones in this table, taken by TCRdb from immuneACCESS, are in-frame only. Not every clone is retained; where verified, under half of the shortfall comes from an unresolved V gene, and the cause of the rest is unknown. The DNA gave D and trimming, while V, J and clone size come from that table. This sample lists around 120,000 clones; over 75% were detected once. Around 0.8% of the sample is in the top ten clones.

This sample comprised CD4+ T cells from blood, obtained 12 months after liver transplant. The chain was built from TRBV19 and TRBJ2-7; TRBD1 lines up with 12 middle nucleotides. This receptor was identified in a human patient who received a liver transplant. After a transplant, certain T cells may trace back to the graft donor. The DNA sequence is given as TGTGCCAGTAGTCCCCGGGACAGGGGGCGGATGACCTACGAGCAGTACTTC. Its protein product is CASSPRDRGRMTYEQYF. Reference TRBV19 and TRBJ2-7 genes cover what lies past the CDR3, so the full variable domain is DGGITQSPKYLFRKEGQNVTLSCEQNLNHDAMYWYRQDPGQGLRLIYYSQIVNDFQKGDIAEGYSVSREKKESFPLTVTSAQKNPTAFYLCASSPRDRGRMTYEQYFGPGTRLTVT.